The sequence of this TCR beta chain was determined in a study of technical replicates of blood from four donors. The repertoire was sequenced with immunoSEQ multiplex PCR; TCRdb's copy has only in-frame clones and lacks some. The sample has tens of thousands of clones; about 96% are singletons. The V gene lost 5 bases and the J gene lost 0 bases, with 16 bases spanning the gap. Per the germline V gene, CDR1 is LNHDA and CDR2 is SQIVND (reference sequence). The CDR3 is 17 residues long. The sequence was obtained from a human donor in good health. The rearrangement joins TRBV19 to TRBJ2-2, with D possibly TRBD1 on 6 matching bases. Sequencing was carried out using T cells isolated from PBMCs. For the CDR3, the DNA is TGTGCCAGTAGTGCTTCGACAGGACGCGCGAACACCGGGGAGCTGTTTTTT. Translating gives CASSASTGRANTGELFF. Using reference TRBV19 and TRBJ2-2 for the parts outside the CDR3, the full variable domain is DGGITQSPKYLFRKEGQNVTLSCEQNLNHDAMYWYRQDPGQGLRLIYYSQIVNDFQKGDIAEGYSVSREKKESFPLTVTSAQKNPTAFYLCASSASTGRANTGELFFGEGSRLTVL.